This TCR beta chain came from a study of cytomegalovirus exposure and HLA in healthy donors. General study findings and limits: Earlier analysis looked at TCR beta V segments, and most were productive about 90% or about 30% of the time. Certain sequence variants were highly shared and formed a cluster, and this cluster was likely a sequencing artifact.

Germline loops: CDR1 LNHNV, CDR2 YYDKDF (reference sequence). J gave up 8 bases and V 0 bases, and 10 bases lay outside the gene matches. The CDR3 totals 16 residues. Turning to this clone: No antigen is known for it.

In the PCR, 60 Vbeta and 13 Jbeta primers were used. Using immunoSEQ multiplex PCR, the repertoire was profiled, and TCRdb retains in-frame clones only, with some absent. The sample has roughly 130,000 clones; 75% to 85% are singletons. This chain links TRBV15 with TRBJ2-1, with TRBD2 identical over 7 bases. The source of this sequence is a man aged 35 to 55 in good health and CMV-seronegative. Sequencing was done on a sample of PBMCs. Here the CDR3 DNA reads TGTGCCACCAGCAGAGAAGTCTCTGCAGGGAGGGATGAGCAGTTCTTC. Protein product: CATSREVSAGRDEQFF.